A selection of T cell receptor beta chains follows, all from one sample in a study of T cell clones after liver transplantation. The assay was immunoSEQ multiplex PCR, and TCRdb's table has in-frame clones only and misses some. The sample has roughly 120,000 clones; about nine tenths are singletons. Here the sequenced sample was CD4+ T cells from blood, taken 12 months after liver transplant. These receptor sequences come from a human patient who received a liver transplant. Some of these T cells may belong to the graft donor. The CDR3 runs from the conserved cysteine through the conserved F or W. A D gene is named only where the DNA matches it firmly. A row's size may be missing; if present it is once, few, many or a size class.

TRBV10-1	once	TRBD1	TRBJ1-2	CASSESGQGNTNYGYTF	TGCGCCAGCAGTGAGTCTGGACAGGGCAACACTAACTATGGCTACACCTTC
TRBV10-3	NA	NA	TRBJ1-2	CAIRTPTGHLNYGYTF	TGTGCCATCAGGACACCAACCGGACATCTTAACTATGGCTACACCTTC
TRBV12-5	NA	NA	TRBJ2-3	CASGLGGTDTQYF	TGTGCTAGTGGTTTAGGGGGCACAGATACGCAGTATTTT
TRBV2	NA	NA	TRBJ2-5	CASSENRGGEKRETQYF	TGTGCCAGCAGTGAAAATAGAGGAGGGGAGAAAAGAGAGACCCAGTACTTC
TRBV28	NA	NA	TRBJ1-2	CASSPLVNYGYTF	TGTGCCAGCAGTCCCCTCGTTAACTATGGCTACACCTTC
TRBV5-1	NA	TRBD2	TRBJ2-2	CASSLLAGGDTGELFF	TGCGCCAGCAGCTTGTTGGCGGGAGGCGACACCGGGGAGCTGTTTTTT
TRBV5-5	NA	TRBD1	TRBJ1-5	CASSLASGTAYQPQHF	TGTGCCAGCAGCTTGGCCTCCGGGACAGCTTATCAGCCCCAGCATTTT
TRBV5-1	NA	TRBD1	TRBJ2-1	CASSLRTGPRAYNEQFF	TGCGCCAGCAGCCTAAGGACAGGCCCTAGGGCCTACAATGAGCAGTTCTTC
TRBV11-3	NA	NA	TRBJ2-5	CASSPPGVRETQYF	TGTGCCAGCAGCCCCCCTGGCGTGCGAGAGACCCAGTACTTC
TRBV10-2	once	NA	TRBJ1-2	CASTTGSGYGYTF	TGCGCCAGCACTACAGGGAGCGGCTATGGCTACACCTTC
TRBV2	NA	NA	TRBJ1-1	CASRVRQNTEAFF	TGTGCCAGCAGAGTCAGGCAAAACACTGAAGCTTTCTTT
TRBV5-1	NA	NA	TRBJ2-6	CASSSDAGANVLTF	TGCGCCAGCAGCTCGGACGCTGGGGCCAACGTCCTGACTTTC
TRBV28	once	NA	TRBJ2-2	CASETAINGELFF	TGTGCCAGCGAAACAGCGATTAACGGGGAGCTGTTTTTT
TRBV7-2	once	TRBD1	TRBJ1-2	CASSIGQGDYGYTF	TGTGCCAGCAGCATAGGACAGGGGGATTATGGCTACACCTTC
TRBV5-1	NA	NA	TRBJ2-2	CASSELTVITGELFF	TGCGCCAGCAGCGAGCTGACGGTCATCACCGGGGAGCTGTTTTTT
TRBV10-3	NA	TRBD2	TRBJ2-3	CAISDPRAGDGGTDTQYF	TGTGCCATCAGTGACCCCCGGGCGGGGGACGGGGGCACAGATACGCAGTATTTT
TRBV2	once	NA	TRBJ1-3	CASSPLGLGSGNTIYF	TGTGCCAGCAGCCCCCTGGGGCTTGGCTCTGGAAACACCATATATTTT
TRBV28	NA	TRBD2	TRBJ2-1	CASSLLGLAGGYEQFF	TGTGCCAGCAGTTTGTTGGGACTAGCGGGAGGATATGAGCAGTTCTTC
TRBV19	NA	NA	TRBJ2-6	CASTPGLQLSGANVLTF	TGTGCCAGTACCCCGGGTTTACAGCTCTCTGGGGCCAACGTCCTGACTTTC
TRBV6-5	NA	TRBD1	TRBJ1-1	CASSYGQGRGTEAFF	TGTGCCAGCAGTTACGGACAGGGGCGGGGCACTGAAGCTTTCTTT
TRBV10-3	NA	TRBD2	TRBJ2-5	CAIRGTSDEETQYF	TGTGCCATCAGGGGGACTAGCGACGAAGAGACCCAGTACTTC
TRBV4-2	NA	NA	TRBJ2-3	CASSQEGEETDTQYF	TGTGCCAGCAGCCAAGAGGGGGAGGAAACAGATACGCAGTATTTT
TRBV9	NA	NA	TRBJ1-3	CASSAQVSGNTIYF	TGTGCCAGCAGCGCACAGGTATCTGGAAACACCATATATTTT
TRBV19	NA	TRBD2	TRBJ2-1	CASSQTSGRLYNEQFF	TGTGCCAGTAGTCAAACTAGCGGGAGGCTCTACAATGAGCAGTTCTTC
TRBV10-3	NA	NA	TRBJ2-7	CAISESNVWGSSYEQYF	TGTGCCATCAGTGAGTCGAACGTCTGGGGGAGCTCCTACGAGCAGTACTTC
TRBV7-6	NA	TRBD2	TRBJ2-1	CASSEFSGGSSYNEQFF	TGTGCCAGCAGCGAATTTAGCGGGGGGAGCTCCTACAATGAGCAGTTCTTC
TRBV7-9	NA	NA	TRBJ2-3	CASSSLGSTDTQYF	TGTGCCAGCAGCTCCCTCGGCAGCACAGATACGCAGTATTTT
TRBV19	NA	TRBD1	TRBJ1-2	CASKRPGQTNYGYTF	TGTGCCAGTAAACGTCCGGGACAGACTAACTATGGCTACACCTTC
TRBV29-1	NA	TRBD1	TRBJ1-2	CSALPTGVRGYTF	TGCAGCGCTCTCCCGACAGGGGTTCGTGGCTACACCTTC
TRBV5-1	NA	NA	TRBJ2-3	CANVGGRPHSTDTQYF	TGCGCCAACGTGGGGGGGCGGCCCCACAGCACAGATACGCAGTATTTT
TRBV27	once	TRBD1	TRBJ1-2	CASSPAGTGTYGYTF	TGTGCCAGCAGTCCCGCCGGGACAGGGACCTATGGCTACACCTTC
TRBV25-1	NA	NA	TRBJ2-2	CASSLDEGSGELFF	TGTGCCAGCAGCCTTGATGAGGGGTCCGGGGAGCTGTTTTTT
TRBV2	NA	NA	TRBJ1-1	CASSPQRGLEAFF	TGTGCCAGCAGCCCTCAACGGGGTCTTGAAGCTTTCTTT
TRBV21-1	NA	NA	TRBJ2-7	CASRRMTGGTYEQYF	TGTGCCAGCAGGCGTATGACAGGAGGGACCTACGAGCAGTACTTC
TRBV5-1	NA	TRBD1	TRBJ2-7	CASSFSAQGVYEQYF	TGCGCCAGCAGCTTTTCAGCTCAGGGGGTCTACGAGCAGTACTTC
TRBV15	NA	NA	TRBJ1-2	CATSRAPVYGYTF	TGTGCCACCAGCAGAGCCCCAGTCTATGGCTACACCTTC
TRBV28	NA	NA	TRBJ2-3	CASSFRVIAPDTQYF	TGTGCCAGCAGTTTCCGGGTGATAGCCCCAGATACGCAGTATTTT
TRBV19	NA	NA	TRBJ1-2	CASSIDGQIYGYTF	TGTGCCAGTAGTATTGACGGACAGATCTATGGCTACACCTTC
TRBV12-5	NA	NA	TRBJ2-3	CASGLGTQSTDTQYF	TGTGCTAGTGGTTTGGGGACGCAAAGCACAGATACGCAGTATTTT
TRBV11-2	few	NA	TRBJ1-3	CASSLVGLAGNTIYF	TGTGCCAGCAGCTTAGTAGGGTTGGCGGGAAACACCATATATTTT
TRBV11-3	NA	NA	TRBJ2-5	CASSFGGEETQYF	TGTGCCAGCAGCTTCGGCGGGGAAGAGACCCAGTACTTC
TRBV11-2	NA	NA	TRBJ1-1	CASSFNRNTEAFF	TGTGCCAGCAGCTTTAACAGAAACACTGAAGCTTTCTTT
TRBV29-1	few	NA	TRBJ2-1	CSVAWIGNEQFF	TGCAGCGTTGCATGGATCGGCAATGAGCAGTTCTTC
TRBV6-5	NA	NA	TRBJ2-4	CASSYSPGAGNIQYF	TGTGCCAGCAGTTATTCCCCGGGGGCTGGGAACATTCAGTACTTC
TRBV11-3	large	TRBD2	TRBJ2-1	CASSLEGGRGNEQFF	TGTGCCAGCAGCTTAGAAGGCGGGAGGGGGAATGAGCAGTTCTTC
TRBV28	NA	TRBD2	TRBJ2-5	CASTPDGLAGGGDSSETQYF	TGTGCCAGCACCCCCGACGGACTAGCGGGAGGGGGGGACTCCAGTGAGACCCAGTACTTC
TRBV19	NA	NA	TRBJ1-2	CASSIVSGRSQGHNYGYTF	TGTGCCAGTAGTATAGTCTCTGGCCGGTCTCAGGGGCATAACTATGGCTACACCTTC
TRBV5-1	NA	TRBD2	TRBJ2-5	CASSWTSGSSAETQYF	TGCGCCAGCAGCTGGACTAGCGGGTCTTCTGCAGAGACCCAGTACTTC
TRBV7-2	NA	NA	TRBJ1-4	CASSFARSGEKLFF	TGTGCCAGCAGCTTCGCCAGGAGTGGAGAAAAACTGTTTTTT
TRBV28	once	NA	TRBJ2-6	CASSAITGSGANVLTF	TGTGCCAGCAGTGCCATCACAGGCTCTGGGGCCAACGTCCTGACTTTC
TRBV9	NA	TRBD1	TRBJ1-4	CASSVAGGQGREKLFF	TGTGCCAGCAGCGTAGCAGGTGGACAGGGGAGGGAAAAACTGTTTTTT
TRBV4-1	NA	TRBD1	TRBJ1-4	CASSQVITGVDEKLFF	TGCGCCAGCAGCCAAGTTATCACAGGGGTGGATGAAAAACTGTTTTTT
TRBV28	few	TRBD2	TRBJ2-7	CASSPSGSDDEQYF	TGTGCCAGCAGTCCTAGCGGGAGTGATGACGAGCAGTACTTC
TRBV27	NA	NA	TRBJ2-3	CASSLGGHPSTDTQYF	TGTGCCAGCAGTTTAGGAGGACACCCCAGCACAGATACGCAGTATTTT
TRBV5-1	once	TRBD1	TRBJ1-1	CASSLDRGFNTEAFF	TGCGCCAGCAGCTTGGACAGGGGATTTAACACTGAAGCTTTCTTT